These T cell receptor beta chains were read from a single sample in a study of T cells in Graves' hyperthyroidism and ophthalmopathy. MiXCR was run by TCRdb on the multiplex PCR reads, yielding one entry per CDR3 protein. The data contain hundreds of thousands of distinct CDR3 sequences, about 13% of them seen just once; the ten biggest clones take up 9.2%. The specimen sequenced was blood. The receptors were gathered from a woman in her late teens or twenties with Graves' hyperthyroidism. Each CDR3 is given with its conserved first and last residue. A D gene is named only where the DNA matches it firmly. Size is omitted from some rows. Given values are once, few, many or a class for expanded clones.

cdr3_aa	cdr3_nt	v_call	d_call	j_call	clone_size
CARSPSAGGLADTQYF	TGTGCCAGGAGCCCCTCAGCGGGGGGCTTGGCAGATACGCAGTATTTT	TRBV13	TRBD2	TRBJ2-3	.
CASTLSWTRRGGKLFF	TGTGCCAGCACCCTTTCTTGGACCCGGAGGGGAGGAAAACTGTTTTTT	TRBV28	.	TRBJ1-4	many
CASLDTASYEQYF	TGTGCCTCTTTGGACACGGCCTCCTACGAGCAGTACTTC	TRBV28	.	TRBJ2-7	many
CSVGQGGEAFF	TGCAGCGTTGGCCAGGGGGGTGAAGCTTTCTTT	TRBV29-1	TRBD1	TRBJ1-1	.
CASSFGGNYGYTF	TGTGCCAGCAGTTTTGGAGGGAACTATGGCTACACCTTC	TRBV27	.	TRBJ1-2	many
CASSLAREDSQFF	TGTGCCAGCAGCTTAGCCAGGGAGGACTCACAGTTCTTC	TRBV7-3	.	TRBJ2-1	many
CSVLLGETQYF	TGCAGCGTCCTCTTAGGAGAGACCCAGTACTTC	TRBV29-1	.	TRBJ2-5	many
CASSLGLAGVNEQFF	TGTGCCAGCAGCCTCGGACTAGCGGGGGTAAATGAGCAGTTCTTC	TRBV7-9	TRBD2	TRBJ2-1	many
CSARVTGRRMNTEAFF	TGCAGTGCTAGAGTAACAGGGCGGCGGATGAACACTGAAGCTTTCTTT	TRBV20-1	.	TRBJ1-1	many
CSAFLVGREGVYEQYF	TGCAGTGCTTTCCTAGTAGGGCGGGAGGGCGTGTACGAGCAGTACTTC	TRBV20-1	TRBD2	TRBJ2-7	many
CATSDPQISNQPQHF	TGTGCCACCAGTGATCCGCAGATTAGCAATCAGCCCCAGCATTTT	TRBV24-1	.	TRBJ1-5	.
CASSLDGGPAGGYTF	TGTGCCAGCAGTTTAGATGGGGGCCCCGCGGGTGGCTACACCTTC	TRBV12-3/TRBV12-4	.	TRBJ1-2	few
CASSGLGQGASDTQYF	TGTGCCAGCAGTGGGCTGGGACAGGGGGCATCAGATACGCAGTATTTT	TRBV6-1	TRBD1	TRBJ2-3	few
CASSLGTSGKQFF	TGTGCCAGCAGTTTGGGGACTAGCGGGAAGCAGTTCTTC	TRBV28	TRBD2	TRBJ2-1	many
CASSQSRLGNTIYF	TGTGCCAGCAGCCAAAGCAGGCTTGGAAACACCATATATTTT	TRBV3-1	.	TRBJ1-3	many
CASSLASGGHTGELFF	TGTGCTAGCAGCTTAGCCAGTGGAGGACACACCGGGGAGCTGTTTTTT	TRBV7-7	.	TRBJ2-2	.
CATSDLLGTEAFF	TGTGCCACCAGTGATTTGTTGGGTACTGAAGCTTTCTTT	TRBV24-1	.	TRBJ1-1	many
CASSASGGRYEQYF	TGTGCCAGCAGCGCGAGCGGGGGGCGGTACGAGCAGTACTTC	TRBV7-9	TRBD2	TRBJ2-7	.
CASSIDRISGDTIYF	TGTGCCAGTAGTATTGACAGAATCTCTGGAGACACCATATATTTT	TRBV19	.	TRBJ1-3	few
CASSQQGGQTEAFF	TGCGCCAGCAGCCAACAAGGGGGCCAAACTGAAGCTTTCTTT	TRBV4-3	TRBD1	TRBJ1-1	many
CASSYSMRGGTEAFF	TGTGCCAGCAGTTACTCGATGAGGGGGGGAACTGAAGCTTTCTTT	TRBV6-2/TRBV6-3	.	TRBJ1-1	.
CASSLLRTSGTGELFF	TGTGCCAGCAGTCTCCTACGGACTAGCGGGACCGGGGAGCTGTTTTTT	TRBV28	TRBD2	TRBJ2-2	many
CASSQTDRIRKGYTF	TGTGCCAGCAGCCAAACTGACAGGATTAGGAAAGGCTACACCTTC	TRBV4-2	.	TRBJ1-2	few
CASRERGFPPQAEAFF	TGTGCCAGCAGGGAGCGGGGATTCCCGCCCCAAGCTGAAGCTTTCTTT	TRBV28	.	TRBJ1-1	many
CASSSSRGYNEQFF	TGTGCCAGCAGCTCCTCGAGGGGCTACAATGAGCAGTTCTTC	TRBV11-2	.	TRBJ2-1	many